This T cell receptor beta chain was identified during a study of OX40 agonist ivuxolimab in advanced cancers. Looking at the study overall: It was ivuxolimab, an agonistic anti-OX40 (CD134) antibody, that patients were treated with. General study points: Expanded clones belonging to CD8+ T cells outnumbered, on average, those of CD4+. Among some nonresponders, normalized T-cell clonal expansion was also low.

Patients with autoimmune history or systemic immunosuppression were excluded. Profiled with immunoSEQ multiplex PCR; TCRdb holds only in-frame clones, not every one. The repertoire holds tens of thousands of clones, with around 84% as singletons. About this clone itself: Its antigen remains unknown.

This CDR3 is built from 15 residues. Trimming took 5 bases from V and 2 from J, leaving 15 bases between them. From germline, CDR1 is SGHVS and CDR2 FQNEAQ. The clonotype was recovered from an adult with an advanced solid tumor such as melanoma, head and neck, liver or kidney cancer. The starting material was CD4+ or CD8+ T cells sorted from blood, obtained in a trial of the OX40 agonist ivuxolimab. The gene calls are TRBV7-8 and TRBJ1-1; D is undetermined. The CDR3 bases are TGTGCCAGCAGCATCAACCTAGGAGCCAACACTGAAGCTTTCTTT. Its translation is CASSINLGANTEAFF.